This T cell receptor (beta chain) was sequenced for a study of fetal regulatory T cell absence and autoimmunity (TCRdb year 2017). With regard to the full study: Exocrine pancreas autoimmunity was observed in the IPEX patients in the absence of clinical diabetes.

Here V drops 2 bases and J drops 0 bases, and the junction holds 1 base not matched to any gene. Taken from the germline V gene, the CDR1 and CDR2 loops are SGHRS and YFSETQ. Spanning cysteine to phenylalanine, the CDR3 consists of 15 amino acids. Left in the record is the CDR3 DNA by itself, 45 bases read in frame from the first base. As concerns this clone: This receptor's antigen is unknown. No base-level quality is on record; no much larger clone is a single base apart.

The DNeasy Blood and Tissue Kit was used to extract about 2-3.2 ug of genomic DNA from umbilical cord blood or frozen pancreas. TCRbeta CDR3 regions were amplified and barcoded by two-step multiplex PCR on the immunoSEQ human TCRbeta survey platform. Libraries were sequenced on Illumina instruments, with IgH sequenced in parallel from the same samples. From the authors' description of their analysis: To remove PCR and sequencing errors, raw reads were filtered against IMGT V, D, J definitions and grouped with a nearest-neighbor algorithm. Clones were defined by identical nucleotide sequence; differential abundance between tissues used per-clone Fisher exact tests with pFDR threshold p<0.01. A minimum inclusion filter of 10 in either sample excluded clones with frequencies too low for statistical inference. The immunoSEQ Analyzer was used for pairwise clonal comparisons, and IMGT tools were used to assess gene family usage. Not all clones reach the TCRdb copy of this immuneACCESS table, which keeps in-frame sequences only. Checked studies attribute under half of the gap to unresolved V genes and leave the rest unexplained. Clonal size and the V and J genes are those of that table, whereas D and trimming came from the DNA. The sample contains about 43,000 clones, roughly 80% of them found a single time. The top ten clones comprise 0.35% to 0.5% of the sample.

What the study reported, not specific to this receptor: Cord blood and pancreas had broadly similar TRB gene family usage, resembling published neonatal and adult repertoires. Compared with cord blood, the pancreas TCR compartment showed significant oligoclonal enrichment, and some top clones were enriched more than 85-fold. The oligoclonal enrichment was taken as support for antigen-driven autoimmunity in the pancreas before birth in IPEX syndrome.

This TCR was sampled from a newborn boy with IPEX syndrome. The rearranged segments are TRBV5-1 and TRBJ2-7; the junction holds 11 bases that match TRBD2. The sequenced material came from cord blood. The DNA is TGCGCCAGCAGCTTAGGGACTAGCGGCTCCTACGAGCAGTACTTC. The encoded protein is CASSLGTSGSYEQYF.